Presented here are 10 T cell receptor beta chains from one specimen sequenced in a study of T cells in Graves' hyperthyroidism and ophthalmopathy. The TCR beta CDR3 regions underwent amplification using RNA transcripts as the source. The HTBI primer set served for first-round RT-PCR of the TCR CDR3. TCRdb re-called the multiplex PCR reads with MiXCR, one entry per CDR3 protein. The table records under 350,000 distinct CDR3 sequences, about 13% of them present only once. Input material: blood. Every receptor here comes from a woman aged 40 to 49 with Graves' hyperthyroidism.

This clonotype occurred many times. V usage is TRBV11-3 and J usage is TRBJ2-1; 8 bases are shared with TRBD2. The J segment lost 5 bases and the V segment lost 1 base, leaving 4 bases of the junction unmatched. The CDR3 has 15 amino acids. Looked up from germline, CDR1 is SGHNT and CDR2 is YENEEA. The CDR3: CASSLAAGVNNEQFF. Written as DNA, the CDR3 is TGTGCCAGCAGCTTAGCAGCGGGAGTAAACAATGAGCAGTTCTTC.

This clonotype showed up many times. The CDR3 DNA reads TGTGCCAGCAGCCCTTGGACCGGGCTCGACTATGGCTACACCTTC. It codes for CASSPWTGLDYGYTF. The rearrangement joins TRBV14 to TRBJ1-2; D gene uncertain. This CDR3 has 15 amino acids. V gave up 4 bases and J gave up 3 bases, with 15 bases separating them. Germline V gene data show CDR1 as SGHDN and CDR2 as FVKESK.

V gene TRBV3-1 combines with J gene TRBJ1-3; D is ambiguous. Germline-derived CDR1 and CDR2 are LGHDT and YNNKEL (reference sequence). Between the trimmed V and J ends, which lost 2 bases and 3 bases, there was a span of 11 bases. This CDR3 has 15 residues. The CDR3 is CASSQTTSGGNTIYF. The CDR3 coding sequence is TGTGCCAGCAGCCAAACAACCAGTGGTGGAAACACCATATATTTT.

The V and J genes are TRBV29-1 and TRBJ1-2, with 10 nucleotides matching TRBD1. Looked up from germline, CDR1 is SQVTM and CDR2 is ANQGSEA. The CDR3 is 14 amino acids. The V and J ends lost 6 bases and 7 bases, in that order; junction bases with no gene match: 11. CDR3 in amino acids: CSVGSGQGLSGYTF. The DNA of the CDR3 is TGCAGCGTAGGCTCGGGACAGGGGTTGAGTGGCTACACCTTC.

In its sample, this clonotype was seen a few times. The J gene is TRBJ2-3, the V gene TRBV9; TRBD1 matches 9 bases. Trimming took 4 bases from V and 0 from J; bases not matched to a gene: 6. The CDR3 has 16 residues. Germline V lookup: CDR1 SGDLS, CDR2 YYNGEE. The chain's CDR3 is CASSSWTGESTDTQYF. The DNA of the CDR3 is TGTGCCAGCAGCTCCTGGACAGGGGAGAGCACAGATACGCAGTATTTT.

In this sample, this clonotype turned up many times. The rearrangement links TRBV12-3 or TRBV12-4 to TRBJ1-1; a possible D gene is TRBD1 (6 bases). This CDR3 has 15 residues. Trimming removed 8 bases from V and 0 bases from J, with 16 bases in between. CDR3 sequence: CASGVAGAMNTEAFF. In DNA, the CDR3 is TGTGCCAGCGGAGTGGCGGGGGCGATGAACACTGAAGCTTTCTTT.

This clonotype was seen at least ten times. This sequence joins TRBV6-1 and TRBJ2-7; D call uncertain. The germline V and J ends were trimmed by 7 bases and 2 bases, with 12 bases remaining between them. The CDR3 length is 13 residues. CDR1 is MNHNS and CDR2 is SASEGT in the germline V gene. The CDR3 spells CASTSGGAYEQYF. The CDR3 DNA follows: TGTGCCAGCACCTCAGGTGGGGCCTACGAGCAGTACTTC.

This clonotype has a handful of counts. The gene calls are TRBV19 and TRBJ1-5; no reliable D call. The CDR3 has 16 residues. In germline, CDR1 is LNHDA, CDR2 SQIVND (reference sequence). V shed 1 base and J shed 3 bases, with 13 bases lying between them. The DNA for the CDR3 is TGTGCCAGTAGTATAGGTAACCCGGGATCCAATCAGCCCCAGCATTTT. Amino acid sequence: CASSIGNPGSNQPQHF.

The table lists this clonotype with a few counts. The V and J genes are TRBV18 and TRBJ2-3; 12 bases are a match to TRBD2. The CDR3 has 15 residues. Germline loops: CDR1 KGHSH, CDR2 LQKENI. The V gene end was trimmed by 3 bases and the J gene end by 3 bases; junction bases not matched to a gene: 1. The CDR3 nucleotides are TGTGCCAGCTCACCGCTAGCGGGAGGGACAGATACGCAGTATTTT. It encodes CASSPLAGGTDTQYF.

This clonotype was counted ten times or more. The chain uses TRBV7-6 and TRBJ2-1, with TRBD2 as a possible D gene (7 bases). Germline V lookup: CDR1 SGHVS, CDR2 FNYEAQ. CDR3 length: 15 amino acids. V gave up 5 bases and J gave up 9 bases, with 20 bases separating them. The CDR3 nucleotides are TGTGCCAGCAGCGGAGACGCCGGGGGGCCGAGTGAGCAGTTCTTC. As protein: CASSGDAGGPSEQFF.